Below, one T cell receptor beta chain is given with its context. This entry belongs to a study of blood T cell repertoires in COVID-19. Study overall: Acute and convalescent COVID-19 samples came from the United States, Italy and Spain.

The cohort comprised adults aged about 18 to 100 years residing in 24 US areas. Membership in each cohort depended on participant-reported clinical history. The CDR3 spans 13 residues. Trimming stripped 4 bases from V and 1 base from J, with 7 bases between. In germline, CDR1 is SNHLY, CDR2 FYNNEI. As processed by the authors: Amplification of reference gene primers was used by the study to estimate nucleated cell counts. TCRdb's table, derived via immunoSEQ multiplex PCR, lists solely in-frame clones and lacks some. That table is the source of V, J and clone size, and D and trimming were worked out from the DNA. The profile shows a few hundred thousand clones, 87% of them singletons.

The rearrangement uses TRBV2 and TRBJ1-1; the D is unclear. Material: PBMCs or T cells enriched from blood (not recorded which). This sequence was found in a woman aged 50 to 60 who had recovered from COVID-19. In nucleotides, the CDR3 is TGTGCCAGCAGTGTCCAGGAGAACACTGAAGCTTTCTTT. Its translation: CASSVQENTEAFF. Based on the CDR3 plus reference TRBV2 and TRBJ1-1, the full variable domain is EPEVTQTPSHQVTQMGQEVILRCVPISNHLYFYWYRQILGQKVEFLVSFYNNEISEKSEIFDDQFSVERPDGSNFTLKIRSTKLEDSAMYFCASSVQENTEAFFGQGTRLTVV.